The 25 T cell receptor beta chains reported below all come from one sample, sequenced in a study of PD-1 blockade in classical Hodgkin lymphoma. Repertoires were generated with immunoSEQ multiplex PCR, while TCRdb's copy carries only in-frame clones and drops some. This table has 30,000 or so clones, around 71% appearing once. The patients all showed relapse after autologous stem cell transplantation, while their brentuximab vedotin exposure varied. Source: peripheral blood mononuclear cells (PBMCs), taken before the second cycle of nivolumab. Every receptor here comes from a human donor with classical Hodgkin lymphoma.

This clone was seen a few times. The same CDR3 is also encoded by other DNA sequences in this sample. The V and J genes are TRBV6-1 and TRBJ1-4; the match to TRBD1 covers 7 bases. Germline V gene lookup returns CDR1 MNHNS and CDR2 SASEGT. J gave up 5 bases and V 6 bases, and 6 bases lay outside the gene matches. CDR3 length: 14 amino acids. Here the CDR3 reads CASREGAGNEKLFF. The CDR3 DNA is TGTGCCAGCAGGGAGGGGGCGGGGAATGAAAAACTGTTTTTT.

The CDR3 region is CASSLTGTNEKLFF. DNA for the CDR3: TGTGCCAGCAGCTTGACTGGTACTAATGAAAAACTGTTTTTT. The chain links TRBV7-9 to TRBJ1-4; D is ambiguous. This CDR3 has 14 amino acids. Germline assignment: CDR1 SEHNR and CDR2 FQNEAQ (reference sequence). Trimming pared 3 bases from V and 2 bases from J, leaving 7 bases between.

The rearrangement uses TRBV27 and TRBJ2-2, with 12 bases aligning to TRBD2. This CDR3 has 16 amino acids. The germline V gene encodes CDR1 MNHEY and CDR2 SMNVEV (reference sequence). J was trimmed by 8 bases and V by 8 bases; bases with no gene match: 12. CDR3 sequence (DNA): TGTGCCAGCGCAATCGGACTAGCGGGGATCGAAGGGGAGCTGTTTTTT. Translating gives CASAIGLAGIEGELFF.

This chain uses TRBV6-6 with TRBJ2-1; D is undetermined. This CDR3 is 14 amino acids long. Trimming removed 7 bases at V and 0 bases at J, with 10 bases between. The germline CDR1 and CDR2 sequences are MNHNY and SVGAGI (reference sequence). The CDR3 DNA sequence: TGTGCCAGCACCCCGGACGGCTCCTACAATGAGCAGTTCTTC. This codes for CASTPDGSYNEQFF.

The CDR3 spells CASSQDVVGEQFF. In DNA, the CDR3 is TGTGCCAGCAGCCAAGATGTGGTGGGTGAGCAGTTCTTC. The chain combines TRBV4-2 with TRBJ2-1, with unresolved D. V was cut by 0 bases and J by 9 bases, with 9 bases left in between. Germline V gene data show CDR1 as LGHNA and CDR2 as YNFKEQ. This CDR3 is built from 13 residues.

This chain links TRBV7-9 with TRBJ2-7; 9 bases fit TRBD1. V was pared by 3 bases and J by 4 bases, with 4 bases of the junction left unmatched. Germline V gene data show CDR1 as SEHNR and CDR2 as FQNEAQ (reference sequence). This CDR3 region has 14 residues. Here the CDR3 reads CASSFTGGEYEQYF. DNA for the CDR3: TGTGCCAGCAGCTTTACAGGGGGCGAATACGAGCAGTACTTC.

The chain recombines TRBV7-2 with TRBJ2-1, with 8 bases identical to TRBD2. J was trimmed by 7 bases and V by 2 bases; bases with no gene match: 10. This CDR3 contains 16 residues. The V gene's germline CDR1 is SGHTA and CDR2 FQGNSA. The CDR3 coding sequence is TGTGCCAGCAGCTTAAACCCAACGGGGGGGCGGAATGAGCAGTTCTTC. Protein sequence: CASSLNPTGGRNEQFF.

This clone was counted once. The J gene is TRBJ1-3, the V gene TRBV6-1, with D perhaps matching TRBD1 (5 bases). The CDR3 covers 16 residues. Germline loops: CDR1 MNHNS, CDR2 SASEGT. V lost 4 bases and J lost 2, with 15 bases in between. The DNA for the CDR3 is TGTGCCAGCAGTGGGGGTGCGAGGGGTACTGGAAACACCATATATTTT. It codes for CASSGGARGTGNTIYF.

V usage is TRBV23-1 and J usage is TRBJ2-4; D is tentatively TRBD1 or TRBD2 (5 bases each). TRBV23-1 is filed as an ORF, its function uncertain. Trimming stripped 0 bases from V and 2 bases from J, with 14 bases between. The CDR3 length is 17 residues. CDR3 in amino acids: CASSQSWDPGSKNIQYF. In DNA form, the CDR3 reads TGCGCCAGCAGTCAATCGTGGGACCCTGGGTCCAAAAACATTCAGTACTTC.

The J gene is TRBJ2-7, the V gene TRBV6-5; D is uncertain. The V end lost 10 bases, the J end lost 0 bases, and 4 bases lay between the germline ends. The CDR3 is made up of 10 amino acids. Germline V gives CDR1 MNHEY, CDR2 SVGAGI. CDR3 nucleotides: TGTGCCACCGGCTCCTACGAGCAGTACTTC. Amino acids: CATGSYEQYF.

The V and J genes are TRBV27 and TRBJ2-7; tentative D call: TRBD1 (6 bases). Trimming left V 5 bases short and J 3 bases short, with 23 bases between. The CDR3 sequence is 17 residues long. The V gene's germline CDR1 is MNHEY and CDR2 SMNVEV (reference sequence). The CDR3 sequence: CASSPNTGPHDLYEQYF. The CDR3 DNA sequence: TGTGCCAGCAGTCCTAATACAGGGCCCCACGACCTCTACGAGCAGTACTTC.

The DNA of the CDR3 is TGTGCCAGCAGCTTAGTTGAGGGGAGTTATGGCTACACCTTC. Translated: CASSLVEGSYGYTF. The genes are TRBV7-9 and TRBJ1-2, with D possibly TRBD1 on 5 matching bases. The V and J ends lost 1 base and 5 bases respectively, with 11 bases between them. Per germline, CDR1 SEHNR and CDR2 FQNEAQ (reference sequence). The CDR3 sequence is 14 residues long.

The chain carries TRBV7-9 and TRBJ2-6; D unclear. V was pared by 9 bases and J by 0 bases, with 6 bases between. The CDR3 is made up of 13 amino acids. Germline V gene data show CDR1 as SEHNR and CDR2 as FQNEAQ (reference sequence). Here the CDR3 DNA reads TGTGCCAGTACGGACTCTGGGGCCAACGTCCTGACTTTC. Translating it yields CASTDSGANVLTF.

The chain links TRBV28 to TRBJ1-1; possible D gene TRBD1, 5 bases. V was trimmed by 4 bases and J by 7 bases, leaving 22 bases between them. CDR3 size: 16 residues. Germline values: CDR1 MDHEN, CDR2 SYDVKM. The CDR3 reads CASSSAPGTTRGEAFF. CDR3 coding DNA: TGTGCCAGCAGTTCCGCTCCCGGGACTACAAGAGGTGAAGCTTTCTTT. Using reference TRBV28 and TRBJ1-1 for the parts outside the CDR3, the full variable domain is DVKVTQSSRYLVKRTGEKVFLECVQDMDHENMFWYRQDPGLGLRLIYFSYDVKMKEKGDIPEGYSVSREKKERFSLILESASTNQTSMYLCASSSAPGTTRGEAFFGQGTRLTVV.

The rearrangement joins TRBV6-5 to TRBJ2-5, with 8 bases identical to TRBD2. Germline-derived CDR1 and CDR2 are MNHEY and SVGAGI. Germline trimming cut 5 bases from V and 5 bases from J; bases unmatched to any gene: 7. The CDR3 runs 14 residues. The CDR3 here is CASSRTSSWETQYF. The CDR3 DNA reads TGTGCCAGCAGTCGGACTAGCTCTTGGGAGACCCAGTACTTC.

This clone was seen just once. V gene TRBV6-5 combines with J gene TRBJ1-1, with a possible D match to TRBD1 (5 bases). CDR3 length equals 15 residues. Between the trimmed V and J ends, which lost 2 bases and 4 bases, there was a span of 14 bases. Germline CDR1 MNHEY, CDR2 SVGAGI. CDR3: CASSYGPWGGTEAFF. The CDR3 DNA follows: TGTGCCAGCAGTTACGGCCCTTGGGGGGGCACTGAAGCTTTCTTT.

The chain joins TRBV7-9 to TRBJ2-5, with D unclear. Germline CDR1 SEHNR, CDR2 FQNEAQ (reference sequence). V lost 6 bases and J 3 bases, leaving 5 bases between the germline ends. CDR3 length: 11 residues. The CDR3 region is CASSTEETQYF. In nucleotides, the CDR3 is TGTGCCAGCAGTACGGAAGAGACCCAGTACTTC.

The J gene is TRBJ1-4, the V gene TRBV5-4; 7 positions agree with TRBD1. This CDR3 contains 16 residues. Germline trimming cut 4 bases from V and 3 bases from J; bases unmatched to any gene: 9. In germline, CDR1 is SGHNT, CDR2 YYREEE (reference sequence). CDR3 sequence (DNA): TGTGCCAGCAGCCCCCCCGGGACAGAATCTAATGAAAAACTGTTTTTT. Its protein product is CASSPPGTESNEKLFF.

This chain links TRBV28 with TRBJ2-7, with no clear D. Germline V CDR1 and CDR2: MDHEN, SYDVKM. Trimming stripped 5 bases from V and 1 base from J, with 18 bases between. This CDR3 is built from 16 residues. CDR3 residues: CASSGSAPPGSYEQYF. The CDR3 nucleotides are TGTGCCAGCAGTGGAAGTGCTCCGCCGGGTTCCTACGAGCAGTACTTC.

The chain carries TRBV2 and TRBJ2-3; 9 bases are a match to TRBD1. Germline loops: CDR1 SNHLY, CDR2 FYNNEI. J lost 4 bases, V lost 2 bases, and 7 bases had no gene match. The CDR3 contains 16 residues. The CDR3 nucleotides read TGTGCCAGCAGTGAACCGGGACAGGGAGGATCAGATACGCAGTATTTT. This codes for CASSEPGQGGSDTQYF.

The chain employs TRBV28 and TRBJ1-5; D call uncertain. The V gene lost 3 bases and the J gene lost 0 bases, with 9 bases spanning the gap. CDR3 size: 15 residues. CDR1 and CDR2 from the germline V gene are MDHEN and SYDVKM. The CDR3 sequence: CASSFHRASNQPQHF. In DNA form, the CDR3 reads TGTGCCAGCAGTTTTCACCGAGCTAGCAATCAGCCCCAGCATTTT.

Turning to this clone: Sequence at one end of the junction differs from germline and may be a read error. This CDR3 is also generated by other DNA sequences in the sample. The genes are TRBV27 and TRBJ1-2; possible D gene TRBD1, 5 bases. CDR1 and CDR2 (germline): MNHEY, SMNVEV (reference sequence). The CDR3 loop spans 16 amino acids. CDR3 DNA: TGTGCCAGCAGTCTCCTCCCCAGGGAGGACAACTACGGCTACACCTTC. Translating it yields CASSLLPREDNYGYTF.

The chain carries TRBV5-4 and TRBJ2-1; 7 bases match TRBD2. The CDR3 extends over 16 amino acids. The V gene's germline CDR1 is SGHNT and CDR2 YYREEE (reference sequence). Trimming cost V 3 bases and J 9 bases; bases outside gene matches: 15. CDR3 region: CASSSEGEGTLGEQFF. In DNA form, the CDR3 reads TGTGCCAGCAGCTCGGAAGGGGAGGGAACTTTGGGTGAGCAGTTCTTC. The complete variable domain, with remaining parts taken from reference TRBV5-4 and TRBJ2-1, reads ETGVTQSPTHLIKTRGQQVTLRCSSQSGHNTVSWYQQALGQGPQFIFQYYREEENGRGNFPPRFSGLQFPNYSSELNVNALELDDSALYLCASSSEGEGTLGEQFFGPGTRLTVL.

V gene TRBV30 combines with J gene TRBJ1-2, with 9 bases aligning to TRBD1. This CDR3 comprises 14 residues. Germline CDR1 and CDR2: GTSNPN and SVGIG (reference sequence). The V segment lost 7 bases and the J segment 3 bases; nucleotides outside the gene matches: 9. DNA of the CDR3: TGTGCCTCGCAAGAGGACAGGGGAGACTATGGCTACACCTTC. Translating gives CASQEDRGDYGYTF.

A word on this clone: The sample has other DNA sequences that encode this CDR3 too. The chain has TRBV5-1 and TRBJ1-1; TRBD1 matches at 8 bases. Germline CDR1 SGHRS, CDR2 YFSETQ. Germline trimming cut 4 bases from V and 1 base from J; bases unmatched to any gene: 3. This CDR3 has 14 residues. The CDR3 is CASSPGTGNTEAFF. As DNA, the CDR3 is TGCGCCAGCAGCCCGGGGACAGGGAACACTGAAGCTTTCTTT. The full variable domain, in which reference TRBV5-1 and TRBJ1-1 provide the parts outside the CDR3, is KAGVTQTPRYLIKTRGQQVTLSCSPISGHRSVSWYQQTPGQGLQFLFEYFSETQRNKGNFPGRFSGRQFSNSRSEMNVSTLELGDSALYLCASSPGTGNTEAFFGQGTRLTVV.